Listed below are T cell receptor beta chains from one sample, sequenced in a study of CD8+ T cells in alopecia areata. Clones were read by immunoSEQ multiplex PCR, and TCRdb kept only the in-frame ones, dropping some. The table records hundreds of thousands of clones, around 62% of them present only once. The source was CD4+ T cells sorted from blood, collected at week 0. The receptor source for this set is a human donor with alopecia areata. The CDR3 runs from the conserved cysteine through the conserved F or W. D genes are given only for firm matches. A clone size is listed for some rows: how often the clone was seen (once, few, many), or a class if it is expanded.

cdr3_nt: TGCGCCAGCAGCTCTACAGGTCACGGTGAAGCTTTCTTT
cdr3_aa: CASSSTGHGEAFF
v_call: TRBV5-1
clone_size: NA
d_call: NA
j_call: TRBJ1-1

cdr3_nt: TGCGCCAGCAGCTTCGGACTAGCGGTCTACAATGAGCAGTTCTTC
cdr3_aa: CASSFGLAVYNEQFF
v_call: TRBV5-1
clone_size: few
d_call: TRBD2
j_call: TRBJ2-1

cdr3_nt: TGTGCCTGGAGGGGGGACTATAATTCACCCCTCCACTTT
cdr3_aa: CAWRGDYNSPLHF
v_call: TRBV30
clone_size: NA
d_call: NA
j_call: TRBJ1-6

cdr3_nt: TGTGCCAGCAGCCTCTACGCAGATACGCAGTATTTT
cdr3_aa: CASSLYADTQYF
v_call: TRBV7-2
clone_size: NA
d_call: NA
j_call: TRBJ2-3

cdr3_nt: TGTGCTAGCAGCTTAGCGGTAGCGGCCCCCTACAATGAGCAGTTCTTC
cdr3_aa: CASSLAVAAPYNEQFF
v_call: TRBV7-7
clone_size: NA
d_call: NA
j_call: TRBJ2-1

cdr3_nt: TGTGCCAGCAGCTTATGGGGTGAGCAGTTCTTC
cdr3_aa: CASSLWGEQFF
v_call: TRBV5-1
clone_size: few
d_call: NA
j_call: TRBJ2-1

cdr3_nt: TGTGCCTGGAGTGGGCGCGACAGGGACTTGTATGGCTACACCTTC
cdr3_aa: CAWSGRDRDLYGYTF
v_call: TRBV30
clone_size: NA
d_call: TRBD1
j_call: TRBJ1-2

cdr3_nt: TGTGCCAGCAGTGAGGACAGGGGGCTAGGGGCCCCTACTGAAGCTTTCTTT
cdr3_aa: CASSEDRGLGAPTEAFF
v_call: TRBV6-1
clone_size: NA
d_call: TRBD1
j_call: TRBJ1-1

cdr3_nt: TGTGCCAGCAGGGTGGCTAGCAATCAGCCCCAGCATTTT
cdr3_aa: CASRVASNQPQHF
v_call: TRBV2
clone_size: NA
d_call: NA
j_call: TRBJ1-5

cdr3_nt: TGTGCCAGTAGTGCCGACAGGGGGCCAACTAATGAAAAACTGTTTTTT
cdr3_aa: CASSADRGPTNEKLFF
v_call: TRBV19
clone_size: NA
d_call: TRBD1
j_call: TRBJ1-4

cdr3_nt: TGTGCCTGGAACGTCGGAACCAATAATTCACCCCTCCACTTT
cdr3_aa: CAWNVGTNNSPLHF
v_call: TRBV30
clone_size: NA
d_call: NA
j_call: TRBJ1-6

cdr3_nt: TGTGCCAGCAGCCCTGATTGGGGTTTCACTGAAGCTTTCTTT
cdr3_aa: CASSPDWGFTEAFF
v_call: TRBV7-2
clone_size: NA
d_call: NA
j_call: TRBJ1-1

cdr3_nt: TGTGCCAGCAGCGTGTGGGGGACGTCTAGGAACACCGGGGAGCTGTTTTTT
cdr3_aa: CASSVWGTSRNTGELFF
v_call: TRBV9
clone_size: NA
d_call: NA
j_call: TRBJ2-2

cdr3_nt: TGTGCCTGGAGTGTACCAGCCCTAGGTGAGCAGTACTTC
cdr3_aa: CAWSVPALGEQYF
v_call: TRBV30
clone_size: NA
d_call: NA
j_call: TRBJ2-7

cdr3_nt: TGTGCCAGCAGCTTGACTAGTAACGGAGAGACCCAGTACTTC
cdr3_aa: CASSLTSNGETQYF
v_call: TRBV7-6
clone_size: NA
d_call: NA
j_call: TRBJ2-5

cdr3_nt: TGTGCCACCCGACAGACAGATACGCAGTATTTT
cdr3_aa: CATRQTDTQYF
v_call: TRBV2
clone_size: few
d_call: NA
j_call: TRBJ2-3

cdr3_nt: TGTGCCAGTAGTATAGCGAGACAGGGCACTGAAGCTTTCTTT
cdr3_aa: CASSIARQGTEAFF
v_call: TRBV19
clone_size: NA
d_call: TRBD1
j_call: TRBJ1-1